Listed below are T cell receptor beta chains from one sample, sequenced in a study of cytomegalovirus exposure and HLA in healthy donors. TCRdb keeps only in-frame clones here, not all; method: immunoSEQ multiplex PCR. The sample has 150,000 or so clones; about 70% are singletons. Sequenced sample: PBMCs. Receptors originate from a man aged 18-30 years in good health and CMV-seronegative. Both conserved end residues are part of each CDR3. The D gene is left open where the match is weak. Rows may omit the clone size; those that give it use once, few, many or a size class.

. . TRBJ1-6 TRBV9 CASSVGQGLNSYNSPLHF TGTGCCAGCAGCGTAGGGCAGGGACTCAACTCCTATAATTCACCCCTCCACTTT
. . TRBJ2-5 TRBV30 CAWSPLDSQETQYF TGTGCCTGGAGTCCCCTGGACTCGCAAGAGACCCAGTACTTC
TRBD1 once TRBJ2-4 TRBV25-1 CASSAWTGSKNIQYF TGTGCCAGCAGTGCCTGGACAGGCAGCAAAAACATTCAGTACTTC
. . TRBJ2-2 TRBV5-8 CASSPAGVDRTTGELFF TGTGCCAGCAGCCCCGCGGGGGTCGACAGGACCACCGGGGAGCTGTTTTTT
TRBD1 once TRBJ2-3 TRBV5-1 CASSLSRGPNTDTQYF TGCGCCAGCAGCCTGTCCAGGGGGCCAAACACAGATACGCAGTATTTT
. . TRBJ2-3 TRBV10-3 CAISDRGAPPLNTQYF TGTGCCATCAGTGATCGGGGGGCCCCGCCGTTAAATACGCAGTATTTT
. . TRBJ2-1 TRBV11-2 CASSLIRGDEQFF TGTGCCAGCAGCTTAATCCGTGGAGATGAGCAGTTCTTC
. . TRBJ2-1 TRBV18 CASSPAGYNEQFF TGTGCCAGCTCACCGGCGGGTTACAATGAGCAGTTCTTC
. . TRBJ2-5 TRBV11-2 CASSLGGPTGETQYF TGTGCCAGCAGCCTCGGGGGGCCAACAGGAGAGACCCAGTACTTC
TRBD2 . TRBJ2-3 TRBV2 CASGLAGTTDTQYF TGTGCCAGCGGACTAGCGGGGACCACAGATACGCAGTATTTT
. . TRBJ1-1 TRBV2 CASSENRADTEAFF TGTGCCAGCAGTGAAAACAGGGCAGACACTGAAGCTTTCTTT
TRBD2 few TRBJ2-1 TRBV14 CASSQGAGGLGEFF TGTGCCAGCAGCCAGGGAGCGGGGGGCCTCGGGGAGTTCTTC
. . TRBJ1-3 TRBV11-2 CASSLDRSSGNTIYF TGTGCCAGCAGTCTTGACAGATCCTCTGGAAACACCATATATTTT
TRBD2 . TRBJ2-3 TRBV4-2 CASSHRRQLAGDVVIDTQYF TGTGCCAGCAGCCATAGACGCCAACTAGCGGGGGACGTTGTGATAGATACGCAGTATTTT
TRBD2 . TRBJ2-3 TRBV7-9 CASSPIAGVHTDTQYF TGTGCCAGCAGCCCCATAGCGGGGGTCCACACAGATACGCAGTATTTT